This TCR beta chain was sequenced during a study of T cells in Graves' hyperthyroidism and ophthalmopathy. Worth noting for this clonotype: The antigen is not known. This may arise from a read error, as a much more abundant clone is one base away.

Template material for amplifying TCR beta CDR3 regions consisted of RNA transcripts. During a first-round RT-PCR of the TCR CDR3, the HTBI primer set was used. From the multiplex PCR reads, TCRdb called clonotypes with MiXCR, one entry per CDR3 protein. The sample holds fewer than 750,000 distinct CDR3 sequences, more than 14% seen once. Study results and caveats: Appearing also in blood were most of the thyroid clonotypes expanded above 0.001.

Germline loops: CDR1 DFQATT, CDR2 SNEGSKA (reference sequence). The CDR3 runs to 14 residues. Between the trimmed V and J ends, which lost 4 bases and 0 bases, there was a span of 7 bases. PBMCs were derived from more than 8 ml fresh peripheral blood. The TCR sequence derives from a woman in her 50s with Graves' ophthalmopathy. The chain employs TRBV20-1 and TRBJ2-6; TRBD1 might be the D (5 bases). Sequencing was carried out using blood. The CDR3 sequence is CSAKGDSGANVLTF. CDR3 sequence (DNA): TGCAGTGCTAAAGGGGACTCTGGGGCCAACGTCCTGACTTTC.